This entry concerns a single TCR beta chain. Its antigen target is currently unknown. The input lacks base qualities; no much larger clone sits a single base away. These data are taken from a study of blood T cell repertoires in COVID-19 (dated by TCRdb to 2018 to 2020). Looking at the study overall: The collaborator samples originated in the United States, Italy and Spain and spanned the acute and convalescent phases of COVID-19. The prospective study material was composed of cDNA or gDNA derived from T cells, B-cell-depleted T cells, or PBMCs. Subjects who had been exposed to COVID-19, were actively infected with it, or had recovered from it provided the deeply sampled blood TCRbeta repertoires that made up the dataset. A freely available public database, intended as a resource for researchers studying the immune response to SARS-CoV-2, is where the repertoires were released. Samples came from the ongoing ImmuneRACE study (first 160 participants) plus 1,254 subjects from 6 global collaborators. Sample metadata almost always included a de-identified subject ID, COVID-19 status, age in years and sex. HLA class I and class II types, where available, came from metadata supplied by the sample provider rather than from assay-based typing.

Each collaborating institution followed its own protocols to collect whole blood in K2EDTA tubes. For TCRbeta analysis, collaborators shipped samples in one of three forms: frozen whole blood, isolated PBMCs, or DNA extracted from either of those sample types. CDR1 and CDR2 are drawn from the germline V gene (reference sequence): MNHEY, SMNVEV. The V and J ends are trimmed by 6 bases and 2 bases, leaving 22 bases between them. The CDR3 sequence holds 17 residues, the cysteine and phenylalanine included. This entry keeps only the CDR3 DNA: 51 bases, framed from base 1. TCRbeta CDR3 regions were amplified from genomic DNA by means of the immunoSEQ Assay, a bias-controlled multiplex PCR. Under the source paper's analysis protocol: Within the assay, amplification of reference gene primers was used to estimate how many nucleated cells each sample contained. Sequence reads were collapsed and filtered to measure the absolute abundance of every unique TCRbeta CDR3 rearrangement. For each sample, productive Simpson clonality was calculated by taking the square root of Simpson's diversity index across productive rearrangements. The table was pulled from immuneACCESS by TCRdb, which kept in-frame rearrangements only. Such tables lose some clones; where checked, under half of the loss comes from unresolved V genes, and the rest has no known cause. That table is the source of V, J and clone size, and D and trimming were worked out from the DNA. The sample table shows 250,000 or so clones, and 86% are seen once. Of the sample, around 12% is held by the ten largest clones.

Points the paper makes about the study in general: The amount of clinical and demographic metadata varied by source and participant and was provided uncurated.

The sample comprised peripheral blood. This TCR derives from an older man with acute or convalescent COVID-19. This chain joins TRBV27 to TRBJ1-1; TRBD1 might be the D gene, on 5 matching bases. The CDR3 sequence is CASSSGGVMGKNTEAFF. At the DNA level, the sequence is TGTGCCAGCAGCTCTGGGGGGGTTATGGGGAAAAACACTGAAGCTTTCTTT.